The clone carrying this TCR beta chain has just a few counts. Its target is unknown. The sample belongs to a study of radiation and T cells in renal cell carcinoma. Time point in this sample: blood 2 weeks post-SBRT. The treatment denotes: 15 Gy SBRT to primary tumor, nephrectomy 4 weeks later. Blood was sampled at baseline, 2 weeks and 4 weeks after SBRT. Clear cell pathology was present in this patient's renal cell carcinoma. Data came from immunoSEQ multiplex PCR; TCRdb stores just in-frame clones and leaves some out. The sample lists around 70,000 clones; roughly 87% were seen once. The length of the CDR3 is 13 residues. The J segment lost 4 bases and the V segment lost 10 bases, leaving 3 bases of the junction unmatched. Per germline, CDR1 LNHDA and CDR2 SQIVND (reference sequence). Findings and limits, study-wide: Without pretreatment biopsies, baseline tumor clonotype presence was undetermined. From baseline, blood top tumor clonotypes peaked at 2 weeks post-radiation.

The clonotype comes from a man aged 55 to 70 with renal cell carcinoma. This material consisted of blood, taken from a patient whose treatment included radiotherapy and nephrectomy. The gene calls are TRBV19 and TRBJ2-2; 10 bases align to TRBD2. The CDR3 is CATRLAGTGELFF. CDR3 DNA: TGTGCCACGCGACTAGCGGGCACCGGGGAGCTGTTTTTT.